The 15 T cell receptor beta chains below all came from one sample that was sequenced in a study of T cell repertoires in cytomegalovirus infection. No antigen is known for these receptors. TCRdb fed the reads into MiXCR, producing one record per CDR3 protein. The sample lists roughly 800,000 distinct CDR3 sequences, 25% to 30% seen once, with 10% to 15% in the top ten. Sequenced here: cultured CD8+ T cells from PBMCs, sampled from culture after CMV antigen stimulation. The receptors shown here come from a human donor in good health (CMV status not recorded). Some clones in this sample may be carry-over from other donors' samples.

The chain combines TRBV6-5 with TRBJ2-3, with 13 bases fitting TRBD2. The CDR3 sequence is 17 residues long. The J segment lost 1 base and the V segment lost 3 bases, leaving 4 bases of the junction unmatched. The germline V gene has CDR1 MNHEY and CDR2 SVGAGI. This chain's CDR3 is CASSYSGLAGGTDTQYF. The CDR3 nucleotides read TGTGCCAGCAGTTATTCTGGACTAGCGGGGGGCACAGATACGCAGTATTTT.

This chain joins TRBV6-2 or TRBV6-3 and TRBJ2-1; D perhaps matches TRBD2 (6 bases). Germline V gene data show CDR1 as MNHEY and CDR2 as SVGEGT. The CDR3 runs 18 residues. V dropped 0 bases and J dropped 7 bases, with 22 bases sitting between them. The CDR3 DNA sequence: TGTGCCAGCAGTTACTCGATCTTGTTAGCGGCACCGGGGAATGAGCAGTTCTTC. This encodes CASSYSILLAAPGNEQFF.

This clonotype was observed a few times. The chain employs TRBV6-1 and TRBJ1-1; D gene uncertain. Trimming cost V 1 base and J 0 bases, with 9 bases left between them. The V gene's germline CDR1 is MNHNS and CDR2 SASEGT. The CDR3 is made up of 15 amino acids. DNA for the CDR3: TGTGCCAGCAGTGAAGAAATAGTAATGAACACTGAAGCTTTCTTT. Its translation: CASSEEIVMNTEAFF.

This clonotype was detected a few times. The chain recombines TRBV19 with TRBJ1-4; the D is unclear. The CDR3 extends over 18 amino acids. Trimming took off 4 bases at V and 0 bases at J, with 18 bases between the two ends. Germline V gene lookup returns CDR1 LNHDA and CDR2 SQIVND (reference sequence). DNA for the CDR3: TGTGCCAGTAGTAGGCCCGATCATAACTTTCCAACTAATGAAAAACTGTTTTTT. This codes for CASSRPDHNFPTNEKLFF.

The rearrangement links TRBV5-1 to TRBJ2-6, with D unclear. V lost 2 bases and J 0 bases, leaving 9 bases between the germline ends. This CDR3 contains 16 residues. Germline lookup yields CDR1 SGHRS and CDR2 YFSETQ. CDR3 amino acids: CASSFHQTSGANVLTF. CDR3 bases: TGCGCCAGCAGCTTCCACCAAACCTCTGGGGCCAACGTCCTGACTTTC. Supplemented by reference TRBV5-1 and TRBJ2-6, the full variable domain reads KAGVTQTPRYLIKTRGQQVTLSCSPISGHRSVSWYQQTPGQGLQFLFEYFSETQRNKGNFPGRFSGRQFSNSRSEMNVSTLELGDSALYLCASSFHQTSGANVLTFGAGSRLTVL.

The CDR3 loop is CASSAAGISYGYTF. CDR3 DNA: TGTGCCAGCAGCGCGGCCGGGATATCATATGGCTACACCTTC. The V call is TRBV9, the J call TRBJ1-2; D remains ambiguous. Trimming took off 3 bases at V and 5 bases at J, with 14 bases between the two ends. Germline CDR1 SGDLS, CDR2 YYNGEE. The CDR3 is 14 residues long.

This sequence joins TRBV18 and TRBJ1-1, with TRBD1 matching over 9 bases. Per the germline V gene, CDR1 is KGHSH and CDR2 is LQKENI. J gave up 6 bases and V 5 bases, and 10 bases lay outside the gene matches. CDR3 length equals 15 residues. CDR3 DNA: TGTGCCAGCTCATTCCCGGGACAGGGCTCCCCTGAAGCTTTCTTT. Residues: CASSFPGQGSPEAFF.

The chain carries TRBV6-2 or TRBV6-3 and TRBJ2-4; D gene unclear. This CDR3 spans 13 amino acids. Germline V gene sequence: CDR1 MNHEY, CDR2 SVGEGT. Trimming shortened V by 7 bases and J by 0 bases, and 7 bases separated the two germline ends. This CDR3 is CASNGVAKNIQYF. The DNA of the CDR3 is TGTGCCAGCAACGGAGTAGCCAAAAACATTCAGTACTTC.

This clonotype occurred a few times. The chain uses TRBV7-9 and TRBJ2-4; D is undetermined. V lost 5 bases and J lost 0, with 11 bases in between. This CDR3 region has 15 residues. The V gene's germline CDR1 is SEHNR and CDR2 FQNEAQ (reference sequence). CDR3: CASSPDHLAKNIQYF. The CDR3 region has the DNA TGTGCCAGCAGCCCGGACCACCTAGCCAAAAACATTCAGTACTTC. The whole variable domain, remainder taken from reference TRBV7-9 and TRBJ2-4, is DTGVSQNPRHKITKRGQNVTFRCDPISEHNRLYWYRQTLGQGPEFLTYFQNEAQLEKSRLLSDRFSAERPKGSFSTLEIQRTEQGDSAMYLCASSPDHLAKNIQYFGAGTRLSVL.

This sequence joins TRBV7-6 and TRBJ1-1; 7 positions match TRBD1. The J segment lost 3 bases and the V segment lost 5 bases, leaving 6 bases of the junction unmatched. The CDR3 consists of 14 residues. Germline V gene data show CDR1 as SGHVS and CDR2 as FNYEAQ. In nucleotides, the CDR3 is TGTGCCAGCAGCACCCAGGGGGGGCACACTGAAGCTTTCTTT. Translating it yields CASSTQGGHTEAFF.

This rearrangement joins TRBV27 to TRBJ2-3; D is unclear. Trimming took 2 bases from V and 2 from J, leaving 11 bases between them. CDR3 length equals 15 residues. CDR1 and CDR2 (germline): MNHEY, SMNVEV (reference sequence). The CDR3 DNA follows: TGTGCCAGCAGTTTAAGTGGCTCCTTCACAGATACGCAGTATTTT. As protein: CASSLSGSFTDTQYF.

This clonotype appeared a few times. The chain recombines TRBV11-3 with TRBJ1-6, with D tentatively TRBD1 (6 bases). With 5 bases removed from V and 7 bases from J, the gap between germline ends came to 15 bases. The CDR3 extends over 15 amino acids. Germline CDR1 and CDR2: SGHNT and YENEEA. Here the CDR3 DNA reads TGTGCCAGCAGCCTACAGGGAAGTCAGAATTCACCCCTCCACTTT. Translating it yields CASSLQGSQNSPLHF.

The chain links TRBV24-1 to TRBJ1-1; no clear D. The CDR3 has 13 amino acids. Trimming pared 9 bases from V and 0 bases from J, leaving 10 bases between. The V gene's germline CDR1 is KGHDR and CDR2 SFDVKD. The CDR3 coding sequence is TGTGCCACCGAGGACGGTATGAACACTGAAGCTTTCTTT. Protein product: CATEDGMNTEAFF.

The chain has TRBV19 and TRBJ2-3; possibly TRBD1 or TRBD2 for D (5 bases each). CDR1 is LNHDA, CDR2 SQIVND, per germline (reference sequence). Between the trimmed V and J ends, which lost 5 bases and 6 bases, there was a span of 18 bases. The length of the CDR3 is 15 residues. In DNA form, the CDR3 reads TGTGCCAGTAGTCCGGGACCCGAGGGTTTGGATACGCAGTATTTT. Its translation: CASSPGPEGLDTQYF.

CDR3: CASSPPEGSATGELFF. CDR3 nucleotide sequence: TGTGCCAGCAGCCCGCCTGAAGGGTCGGCCACCGGGGAGCTGTTTTTT. The V call is TRBV9, the J call TRBJ2-2; no clear D gene. CDR1 and CDR2 from the germline V gene are SGDLS and YYNGEE. The CDR3 is made up of 16 amino acids. V lost 4 bases to trimming and J lost 4 bases, with 17 bases between them.